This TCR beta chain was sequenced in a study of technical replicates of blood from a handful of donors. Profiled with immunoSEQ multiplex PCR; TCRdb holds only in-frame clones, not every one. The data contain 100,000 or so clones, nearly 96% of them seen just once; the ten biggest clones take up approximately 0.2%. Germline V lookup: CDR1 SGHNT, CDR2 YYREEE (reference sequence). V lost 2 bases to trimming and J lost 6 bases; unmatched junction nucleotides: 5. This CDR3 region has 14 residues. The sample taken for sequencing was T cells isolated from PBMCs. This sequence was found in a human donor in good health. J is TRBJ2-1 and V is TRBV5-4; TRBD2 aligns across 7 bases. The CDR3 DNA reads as TGTGCCAGCAGCTTCTCCGGCGGGGGCAATGAGCAGTTCTTC. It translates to CASSFSGGGNEQFF. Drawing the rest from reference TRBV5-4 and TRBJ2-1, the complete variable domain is ETGVTQSPTHLIKTRGQQVTLRCSSQSGHNTVSWYQQALGQGPQFIFQYYREEENGRGNFPPRFSGLQFPNYSSELNVNALELDDSALYLCASSFSGGGNEQFFGPGTRLTVL.